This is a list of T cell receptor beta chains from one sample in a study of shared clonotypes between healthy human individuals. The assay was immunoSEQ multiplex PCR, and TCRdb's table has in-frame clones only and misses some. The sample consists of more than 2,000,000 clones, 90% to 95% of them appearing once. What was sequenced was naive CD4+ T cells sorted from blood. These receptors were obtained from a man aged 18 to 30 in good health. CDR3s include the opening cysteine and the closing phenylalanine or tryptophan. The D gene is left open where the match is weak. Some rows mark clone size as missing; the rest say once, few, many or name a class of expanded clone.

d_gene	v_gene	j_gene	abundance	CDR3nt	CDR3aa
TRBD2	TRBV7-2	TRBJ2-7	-	TGTGCCAGCAGCTTAGCAAGCGGGGGCTCCTACGAGCAGTACTTC	CASSLASGGSYEQYF
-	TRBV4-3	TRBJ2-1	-	TGCGCCAGCAGCCCTCAGGGGAGCTCCTACAATGAGCAGTTCTTC	CASSPQGSSYNEQFF
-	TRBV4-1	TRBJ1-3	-	TGCGCCAGCAGCTCCGGGCCCCCTGGAAACACCATATATTTT	CASSSGPPGNTIYF
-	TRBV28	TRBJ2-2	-	TGTGCCAGCAGCATTGCAGGTACCTACACCGGGGAGCTGTTTTTT	CASSIAGTYTGELFF
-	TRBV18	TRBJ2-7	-	TGTGCCAGCTCACCACCTCCAGGGGAGTACGAGCAGTACTTC	CASSPPPGEYEQYF
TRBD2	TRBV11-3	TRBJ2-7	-	TGTGCCAGCAGCCTATATAGCGGGGTCTCCGAGCAGTACTTC	CASSLYSGVSEQYF
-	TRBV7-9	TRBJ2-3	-	TGTGCCAGCAGCCTTTGGGGTGTAGGGGGACAAGCAGATACGCAGTATTTT	CASSLWGVGGQADTQYF
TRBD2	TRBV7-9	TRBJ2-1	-	TGTGCCAGCAGCTTAGATGGACTAGCGGAAAGCTCCTACAATGAGCAGTTCTTC	CASSLDGLAESSYNEQFF
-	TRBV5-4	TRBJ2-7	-	TGTGCCAGCAGCCCGGTCGGTGGAGGGACAATTTCCTACGAGCAGTACTTC	CASSPVGGGTISYEQYF
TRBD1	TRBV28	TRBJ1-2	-	TGTGCCAGCAGTTTGGCCAGGGGGAGCTACTATGGCTACACCTTC	CASSLARGSYYGYTF
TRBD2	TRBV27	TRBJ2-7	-	TGTGCCAGCAGGCGGACTAGCTCAGGCTACGAGCAGTACTTC	CASRRTSSGYEQYF
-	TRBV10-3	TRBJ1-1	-	TGTGCCATCAGTTCACAGGGAGTTGACACTGAAGCTTTCTTT	CAISSQGVDTEAFF
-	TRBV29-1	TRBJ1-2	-	TGCAGCGTTGAACGTAACCCCGTCTATGGCTACACCTTC	CSVERNPVYGYTF
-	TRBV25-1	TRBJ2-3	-	TGTGCCAGCAGTGATGGACACAGGTTAACAGATACGCAGTATTTT	CASSDGHRLTDTQYF
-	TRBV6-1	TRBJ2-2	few	TGTGCCAGCATATCAGGGGAGAACGGGGAGCTGTTTTTT	CASISGENGELFF
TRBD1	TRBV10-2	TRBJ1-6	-	TGCGCCAGCAGTGCAGGGGGAGGATCACCCCTCCACTTT	CASSAGGGSPLHF
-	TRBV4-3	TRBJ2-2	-	TGCGCCAGCAGCCTAATGGACGGGAACACCGGGGAGCTGTTTTTT	CASSLMDGNTGELFF
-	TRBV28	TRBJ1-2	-	TGTGCCAGCAGTTTATTGTGGACGGTGCGGGGCTACACCTTC	CASSLLWTVRGYTF
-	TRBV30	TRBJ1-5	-	TGTGCCTGGAGTCGGGGGGGGATGGGCAATCAGCCCCAGCATTTT	CAWSRGGMGNQPQHF
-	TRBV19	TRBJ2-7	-	TGTGCCAGTAAATTGGACAGCGGTCCTACCTACGAGCAGTACTTC	CASKLDSGPTYEQYF
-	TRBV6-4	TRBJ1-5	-	TGTGCCAGCAGCGACGACCGGTTCAGTCCCCAGCATTTT	CASSDDRFSPQHF
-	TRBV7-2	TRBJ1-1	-	TGTGCCAGCAGCTTAAAGGGCAGCATGAACACTGAAGCTTTCTTT	CASSLKGSMNTEAFF
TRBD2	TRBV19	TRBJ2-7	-	TGTGCCAGTAGTAGCGGGAGGGCCGCCTACGAGCAGTACTTC	CASSSGRAAYEQYF
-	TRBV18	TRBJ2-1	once	TGTGCCAGCTCACCACATCAGTGGGGCAATGAGCAGTTCTTC	CASSPHQWGNEQFF